This record covers a single T cell receptor (beta chain). Other DNA sequences in the same sample also yield this CDR3. The data were obtained in a study of shared T cell receptors in the human thymus. Trimming left V 6 bases short and J 2 bases short, with 13 bases between. Germline V gives CDR1 SQVTM, CDR2 ANQGSEA. CDR3 length: 14 residues. The assay was immunoSEQ multiplex PCR, and TCRdb's table has in-frame clones only and misses some. Of more than 550,000 clones in the sample, more than 70% are singletons; the top ten hold roughly 0.0094%. This sample was also put to use in a study of human thymus T cells. That work contributes: Resections were taken during corrective heart surgery, and the thymus tissue came from these.

The sequence was collected from a boy younger than two with a congenital heart defect. The chain combines TRBV29-1 with TRBJ1-4; tentative D call: TRBD1 (5 bases). Sequenced: thymocytes. DNA for the CDR3: TGCAGCGTAGTTGACAGAGTTACTAATGAAAAACTGTTTTTT. Its translation is CSVVDRVTNEKLFF.